These 25 T cell receptor beta chains were all obtained from the same sample, sequenced in a study of control samples from healthy donors and cancer patients. Here immunoSEQ multiplex PCR was the method, and the copy in TCRdb shows in-frame clones only, minus some. This sample has 150,000 or so clones, with around 90% found just once. Sequences were obtained from blood. The source of these receptors is a young man in good health.

The chain recombines TRBV5-1 with TRBJ2-3; possibly TRBD1 for D (5 bases). The V gene lost 4 bases and the J gene lost 2 bases, with 11 bases spanning the gap. The length of the CDR3 is 14 residues. From germline, CDR1 is SGHRS and CDR2 YFSETQ. This CDR3 is CASSLKGFTDTQYF. The CDR3 DNA is TGCGCCAGCAGCCTAAAGGGGTTCACAGATACGCAGTATTTT.

DNA for the CDR3: TGTGCCAGCAGTCCCCGACGGTTCCAACAGCCCCAGCATTTT. Its translation: CASSPRRFQQPQHF. V gene TRBV6-2 or TRBV6-3 combines with J gene TRBJ1-5; D not resolved. Germline CDR1 and CDR2: MNHEY and SVGEGT. Trimming pared 5 bases from V and 7 bases from J, leaving 15 bases between. The CDR3 extends over 14 amino acids.

J is TRBJ2-1 and V is TRBV4-3, with D possibly called TRBD1 or TRBD2 (5 bases each). Germline lookup yields CDR1 LGHNA and CDR2 YSLEER. V dropped 1 base and J dropped 0 bases, with 13 bases sitting between them. CDR3 length: 17 amino acids. The chain's CDR3 is CASSQGIRGHSYNEQFF. CDR3 bases: TGCGCCAGCAGCCAAGGCATACGGGGCCACTCCTACAATGAGCAGTTCTTC.

The V gene is TRBV7-2, the J gene TRBJ2-3, with D hard to call. This CDR3 region has 13 residues. V lost 3 bases and J 3 bases, leaving 7 bases between the germline ends. Germline CDR1 SGHTA, CDR2 FQGNSA. The CDR3 is CASSLLRTDTQYF. For the CDR3, the DNA is TGTGCCAGCAGCTTGCTGAGGACAGATACGCAGTATTTT.

J is TRBJ2-2 and V is TRBV6-1, with a tentative D call TRBD1 (6 bases). CDR3 length: 15 amino acids. Germline V gives CDR1 MNHNS, CDR2 SASEGT. V lost 3 bases, J lost 6 bases, and 14 bases lay in between. CDR3 amino acids: CASSDSRKGAGELFF. The DNA for the CDR3 is TGTGCCAGCAGTGATTCGCGTAAGGGGGCCGGGGAGCTGTTTTTT.

The chain carries TRBV7-3 and TRBJ2-2, with D unresolved. Germline CDR1 is SGHTA and CDR2 is FQGTGA. The V gene lost 5 bases and the J gene lost 5 bases, with 15 bases spanning the gap. The CDR3 is 15 amino acids. The CDR3 region has the DNA TGTGCCAGCAGCCAGGCCATCGACGGGACCGGGGAGCTGTTTTTT. It specifies CASSQAIDGTGELFF.

As for this clone: A junction boundary mismatches the germline segment, possibly from a read error. The V call is TRBV19, the J call TRBJ2-7, with 8 bases that match TRBD1. The CDR3 runs 15 residues. Germline CDR1 LNHDA, CDR2 SQIVND (reference sequence). Written as DNA, the CDR3 is TGTGCCAGTAGTGCTGGGACAGGTGTTCCCTACGAGCAGCACTTC. Amino acid sequence: CASSAGTGVPYEQHF. The whole variable domain, filled in from reference TRBV19 and TRBJ2-7, reads DGGITQSPKYLFRKEGQNVTLSCEQNLNHDAMYWYRQDPGQGLRLIYYSQIVNDFQKGDIAEGYSVSREKKESFPLTVTSAQKNPTAFYLCASSAGTGVPYEQHFGPGTRLTVT.

This chain joins TRBV6-6 and TRBJ2-6, with D possibly being TRBD2 (5 bases). Germline values: CDR1 MNHNY, CDR2 SVGAGI (reference sequence). CDR3 length: 15 amino acids. The V end was cut by 10 bases, the J end by 0 bases, with 13 bases between. DNA for the CDR3: TGTGCCACACTGGCCGAGGGCTCTGGGGCCAACGTCCTGACTTTC. Protein sequence: CATLAEGSGANVLTF.

The chain has TRBV3-1 (or the pseudogene TRBV3-2) and TRBJ2-3, with TRBD2 matching over 12 bases. The CDR3 is made up of 16 amino acids. CDR1 is LGHDT and CDR2 is YNNKEL in the germline V gene (reference sequence). Losses at the gene ends were 4 bases for V and 2 bases for J; bases not matched to a gene: 4. This chain's CDR3 is CASSRLAGDPTDTQYF. The CDR3 region has the DNA TGTGCCAGCAGCCGACTAGCGGGGGACCCCACAGATACGCAGTATTTT.

On this clone: One junction end does not reproduce the germline sequence, and a read error may be involved. The chain is built from TRBV7-9 and TRBJ1-2; 7 positions match TRBD1. The CDR3 totals 11 residues. The germline CDR1 and CDR2 sequences are SEHNR and FQNEAQ (reference sequence). Here the CDR3 DNA reads TGTGCCAGCAGCCCGGACAGGACGCCGTCCTTC. The encoded protein is CASSPDRTPSF.

The rearrangement links TRBV4-1 to TRBJ2-1; D might be TRBD2 (7 bases). The CDR3 totals 17 residues. V was trimmed by 1 base and J by 8 bases, leaving 21 bases between them. The V gene's germline CDR1 is MGHRA and CDR2 YSYEKL. The CDR3 region is CASSQGTLWGGKDEQFF. The DNA for the CDR3 is TGCGCCAGCAGCCAAGGGACACTGTGGGGGGGCAAAGATGAGCAGTTCTTC.

The chain employs TRBV27 and TRBJ1-5; possibly TRBD1 for D (6 bases). The germline V gene has CDR1 MNHEY and CDR2 SMNVEV (reference sequence). The length of the CDR3 is 14 residues. Trimming cost V 5 bases and J 3 bases, with 11 bases left between them. In nucleotides, the CDR3 is TGTGCCAGCAGTATACAGGGTTTCAATCAGCCCCAGCATTTT. It is translated as CASSIQGFNQPQHF.

This chain connects TRBV7-9 to TRBJ2-3; 8 nucleotides agree with TRBD2. The CDR3 covers 14 residues. V gave up 6 bases and J gave up 2 bases; unmatched junction bases: 4. CDR1 is SEHNR and CDR2 is FQNEAQ in the germline V gene (reference sequence). The CDR3 bases are TGTGCCAGCAGGACAGCGGGGGACACAGATACGCAGTATTTT. Amino acid sequence: CASRTAGDTDTQYF.

This chain links TRBV28 with TRBJ2-5; D is perhaps TRBD2 (5 bases). Germline CDR1 MDHEN, CDR2 SYDVKM. The length of the CDR3 is 15 residues. Trimming cost V 3 bases and J 1 base, with 12 bases left between them. CDR3 residues: CASSLDSVSQETQYF. DNA for the CDR3: TGTGCCAGCAGTTTGGATAGCGTCAGCCAAGAGACCCAGTACTTC.

The chain combines TRBV2 with TRBJ1-3, with D unclear. V lost 6 bases and J 3 bases, leaving 15 bases between the germline ends. The CDR3 is made up of 15 amino acids. The germline V gene encodes CDR1 SNHLY and CDR2 FYNNEI. The chain's CDR3 is CASRGDSAVGNTIYF. The CDR3, as DNA: TGTGCCAGCAGGGGCGACTCTGCCGTTGGAAACACCATATATTTT.

In regard to this clone: Other DNA sequences from this sample encode an identical CDR3 as well. The genes are TRBV6-1 and TRBJ2-7; D is uncertain. Trimming took off 0 bases at V and 2 bases at J, with 8 bases between the two ends. CDR3 length: 14 amino acids. The germline V gene has CDR1 MNHNS and CDR2 SASEGT. In DNA, the CDR3 is TGTGCCAGCAGTGAAGCGTGGCAAACCTACGAGCAGTACTTC. Amino acids: CASSEAWQTYEQYF.

The CDR3 region is CASSLGQGAKGNQPQHF. CDR3 nucleotides: TGTGCCAGCAGCTTAGGACAGGGGGCGAAAGGGAATCAGCCCCAGCATTTT. The chain links TRBV7-4 to TRBJ1-5, with 10 nucleotides matching TRBD1. Germline values: CDR1 SGHVT, CDR2 SQSDAQ. The ends lost 1 base at V and 4 bases at J; junction bases unmatched: 7. This CDR3 is built from 17 residues.

The V call is TRBV23-1, the J call TRBJ2-3; D gene ambiguous. TRBV23-1 is placed among ORFs of uncertain function. This CDR3 has 17 amino acids. The ends were cut back, 2 bases at V and 1 base at J, with 16 bases in the middle. Here the CDR3 DNA reads TGCGCCAGCAGTCAAAAATTTCCGGGCTCGGGCACAGATACGCAGTATTTT. This sequence encodes CASSQKFPGSGTDTQYF.

V gene TRBV29-1 combines with J gene TRBJ1-2; 11 nucleotides agree with TRBD1. The V gene's germline CDR1 is SQVTM and CDR2 ANQGSEA. The CDR3 contains 14 residues. The ends lost 1 base at V and 4 bases at J; junction bases unmatched: 2. In nucleotides, the CDR3 is TGCAGCGTTGAAGTGGACAGGGGGCCCTATGGCTACACCTTC. It codes for CSVEVDRGPYGYTF.

A few counts support this clone. The chain is built from TRBV7-2 and TRBJ2-7; a weak D match, TRBD2 (5 bases). Trimming stripped 0 bases from V and 1 base from J, with 7 bases between. Germline assignment: CDR1 SGHTA and CDR2 FQGNSA. The CDR3 is 14 amino acids. DNA of the CDR3: TGTGCCAGCAGCTTAGCTCCGGGGTCCTACGAGCAGTACTTC. Its translation is CASSLAPGSYEQYF.

The chain links TRBV18 to TRBJ2-5; possibly TRBD2 for D (6 bases). Germline-derived CDR1 and CDR2 are KGHSH and LQKENI. The CDR3 length is 16 residues. Deletions cut 4 bases from V and 5 bases from J, with 20 bases between. The CDR3 DNA follows: TGTGCCAGCTCACTCGGGACTGGCCTTTATATGGAGACCCAGTACTTC. Translating gives CASSLGTGLYMETQYF.

The chain recombines TRBV5-1 with TRBJ2-3, with D perhaps assigned TRBD1 or TRBD2 (5 bases each). CDR3 length: 14 residues. The germline V gene encodes CDR1 SGHRS and CDR2 YFSETQ. The ends were cut back, 3 bases at V and 3 bases at J, with 11 bases in the middle. CDR3 nucleotide sequence: TGCGCCAGCAGCTCGGGACCGGCTACAGATACGCAGTATTTT. Translating it yields CASSSGPATDTQYF.

The chain links TRBV30 to TRBJ1-1; 7 bases fit TRBD1. The V and J ends lost 8 bases and 11 bases, in that order; junction bases with no gene match: 11. The CDR3 extends over 11 amino acids. Germline V gene sequence: CDR1 GTSNPN, CDR2 SVGIG (reference sequence). The CDR3 DNA sequence: TGTGCCCGTGGACAGGTGGAAGGGGCTTTCTTT. It translates to CARGQVEGAFF.

The rearrangement links TRBV5-1 to TRBJ2-7, with 8 positions matching TRBD2. The CDR3 runs 16 residues. Losses at the gene ends were 3 bases for V and 6 bases for J; bases not matched to a gene: 14. Germline V CDR1 and CDR2: SGHRS, YFSETQ. Written as DNA, the CDR3 is TGCGCCAGCAGCTGGCCTGTCGAGGGGACTAGAGGCGAGCAGTACTTC. Translating it yields CASSWPVEGTRGEQYF.

Here the CDR3 reads CASSPAGTGGVRNTEAFF. The CDR3 region has the DNA TGTGCCAGCTCACCGGCCGGGACAGGGGGCGTAAGGAACACTGAAGCTTTCTTT. The chain couples TRBV18 to TRBJ1-1; 12 bases map to TRBD1. Germline CDR1 and CDR2: KGHSH and LQKENI. CDR3 length equals 18 residues. The V gene end was trimmed by 3 bases and the J gene end by 1 base; junction bases not matched to a gene: 9.